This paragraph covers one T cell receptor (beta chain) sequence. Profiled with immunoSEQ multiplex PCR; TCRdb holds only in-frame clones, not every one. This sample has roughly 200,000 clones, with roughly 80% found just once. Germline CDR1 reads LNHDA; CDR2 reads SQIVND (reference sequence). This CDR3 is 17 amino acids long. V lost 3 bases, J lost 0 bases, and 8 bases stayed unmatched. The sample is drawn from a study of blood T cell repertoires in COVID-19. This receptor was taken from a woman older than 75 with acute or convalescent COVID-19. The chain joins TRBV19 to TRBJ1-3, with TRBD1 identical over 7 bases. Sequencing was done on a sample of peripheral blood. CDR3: CASSMLGQQSSGNTIYF. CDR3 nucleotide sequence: TGTGCCAGTAGTATGTTGGGACAGCAATCCTCTGGAAACACCATATATTTT. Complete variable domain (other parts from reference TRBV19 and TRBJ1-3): DGGITQSPKYLFRKEGQNVTLSCEQNLNHDAMYWYRQDPGQGLRLIYYSQIVNDFQKGDIAEGYSVSREKKESFPLTVTSAQKNPTAFYLCASSMLGQQSSGNTIYFGEGSWLTVV.